Listed below are T cell receptor beta chains from one sample, sequenced in a study of T cell repertoires in cytomegalovirus infection. TCRdb called the reads again in MiXCR, with one record for every CDR3 protein. The profile covers a few hundred thousand distinct CDR3 sequences, with 40% appearing a single time and around 48% taken by the ten largest. For these TCRs, the target antigens are not known. This specimen was cultured PBMCs, taken from culture after CMV antigen stimulation. These TCRs come from a human donor in good health (CMV status not recorded). Some clones in this sample may be carry-over from other donors' samples. Each CDR3 is given with its conserved first and last residue. Each record gives: D gene, J gene, clone size, CDR3 length, V gene, CDR3 DNA, CDR3 protein. The D gene is left open where the match is weak. Some rows have no size entry. The others give once, few or many, or a class for an expanded clone.

NA	TRBJ1-5	once	12	TRBV28	TGTGCCAGCAGTGCCTCGCTACAGCCCCAGCATTTT	CASSASLQPQHF
TRBD1	TRBJ1-2	NA	14	TRBV20-1	TGCAGTGCTAGGGGGACAGGGGGAAACTATGGCTACACCTTC	CSARGTGGNYGYTF
TRBD2	TRBJ2-7	many	16	TRBV7-2	TGTGCCAGCAGCTGGCTTGGCGGGAGGGCCTCCAACGAGCAGTACTTC	CASSWLGGRASNEQYF
NA	TRBJ1-1	few	12	TRBV7-6	TGTGCCAGCAGCTCAGAGAACACTGAAGCTTTCTTT	CASSSENTEAFF
TRBD1	TRBJ1-1	NA	14	TRBV29-1	TGCAGCGTTGCGACAGGGGCCACGAACACTGAAGCTTTCTTT	CSVATGATNTEAFF
TRBD2	TRBJ2-3	NA	18	TRBV19	TGTGCCAGTAGTCGGAGGGCTAGCGGGATCGGCGGCACAGATACGCAGTATTTT	CASSRRASGIGGTDTQYF
NA	TRBJ2-1	many	12	TRBV12-3/TRBV12-4	TGTGCCAGCAGTTTTAGCTACGGTGAGCAGTTCTTC	CASSFSYGEQFF
NA	TRBJ1-2	NA	14	TRBV19	TGTGCCAGTAGTATTCCCAGGGCCATCGGTGGCTACACCTTC	CASSIPRAIGGYTF
TRBD2	TRBJ2-7	once	15	TRBV4-1	TGCGCCAGCAGCCAAGATAGGACTAGCCTATACGAGCAGTACTTC	CASSQDRTSLYEQYF
NA	TRBJ2-7	NA	14	TRBV7-8	TGTGCCAGCAGCTCCCGGGACCAAACCTACGAGCAGTACTTC	CASSSRDQTYEQYF
NA	TRBJ1-6	few	21	TRBV7-6	TGTGCCAGCAGCTTAGCGACCCCGGGGGGGTCCCCCACTCTTTTACGTTCACCCCTCCACTTT	CASSLATPGGSPTLLRSPLHF
NA	TRBJ1-1	few	14	TRBV7-8	TGTGCCAGCAGCTCCCCAGGGAAGAACACTGAAGCTTTCTTT	CASSSPGKNTEAFF
TRBD1	TRBJ2-1	few	12	TRBV27	TGTGCCAGCAGTTCGACAGGGTGGAAGCAGTTCTTC	CASSSTGWKQFF
NA	TRBJ2-5	NA	17	TRBV7-6	TGTGCCAGCAGTTCAGCGGGTATGGCGGCGATTCAAGAGACCCAGTACTTC	CASSSAGMAAIQETQYF
NA	TRBJ2-3	few	16	TRBV11-2	TGTGCCAGCAGCCCGCGACTACTCGACCTCACAGATACGCAGTATTTT	CASSPRLLDLTDTQYF
NA	TRBJ2-2	few	15	TRBV7-2	TGTGCCAGCAGCTTCAGCGCGGGGAACACCGGGGAGCTGTTTTTT	CASSFSAGNTGELFF
NA	TRBJ2-1	few	16	TRBV19	TGTGCCAGTAGTTCTGTTGGGGCCAGCTCCTACAATGAGCAGTTCTTC	CASSSVGASSYNEQFF
TRBD2	TRBJ2-5	few	17	TRBV7-8	TGTGCCAGCAGCTTTACCCGGGGGACTAGGGTCGGGGAGACCCAGTACTTC	CASSFTRGTRVGETQYF
NA	TRBJ1-2	few	14	TRBV4-3	TGCGCCAGCAGCCAGCGGGTCTTGATCCATGGCTACACCTTC	CASSQRVLIHGYTF
NA	TRBJ2-5	NA	15	TRBV7-4	TGTGCCAGCAGCCCGGCTCCGCAGGGGCAAGAGACCCAGTACTTC	CASSPAPQGQETQYF
NA	TRBJ2-7	NA	13	TRBV4-3	TGCGCCAGCAGCCAAGAACTTTCCTACGAGCAGTACTTC	CASSQELSYEQYF
TRBD2	TRBJ2-1	NA	15	TRBV7-8	TGTGCCAGCAGCCGACTAGCGGGGGGCTCCAATGAGCAGTTCTTC	CASSRLAGGSNEQFF
NA	TRBJ2-7	NA	13	TRBV11-2	TGTGCCAGCATTCCGTTGGGGTCCTACGAGCAGTACTTC	CASIPLGSYEQYF
NA	TRBJ1-2	NA	15	TRBV7-9	TGTGCCAGCAGCTTACCCGGGCAGAATAGAAATGGCTACACCTTC	CASSLPGQNRNGYTF
NA	TRBJ1-1	NA	11	TRBV20-1	TGCAGTGCTAGAGATAACCCGGAAGCTTTCTTT	CSARDNPEAFF
TRBD1	TRBJ2-3	NA	16	TRBV7-6	TGTGCCAGCAGCTTAGGCAGGGGGCAAAGAACAGATACGCAGTATTTT	CASSLGRGQRTDTQYF
TRBD2	TRBJ2-7	NA	16	TRBV5-6	TGTGCCAGCAGCTTGGCCGGGGCGAGGGAGGGTTACGAGCAGTACTTC	CASSLAGAREGYEQYF
NA	TRBJ2-1	NA	15	TRBV7-2	TGTGCCAGCAGCCTCGAGGGGTCTACCTACAATGAGCAGTTCTTC	CASSLEGSTYNEQFF
NA	TRBJ1-4	NA	17	TRBV5-1	TGCGCCAGCAGCTTCGGGGCCGGGGGCGGAACTAATGAAAAACTGTTTTTT	CASSFGAGGGTNEKLFF
NA	TRBJ2-5	many	14	TRBV7-2	TGTGCCAGCAGCTCCCGGGCCAGGGGAGAGACCCAGTACTTC	CASSSRARGETQYF
TRBD2	TRBJ2-3	NA	18	TRBV6-5	TGTGCCAGCAGTTACGCCAGGGGACTAGCTTTGGGCACAGATACGCAGTATTTT	CASSYARGLALGTDTQYF
NA	TRBJ2-1	NA	14	TRBV12-5	TGTGCTAGTGGTCCCCCCCCCTCCTACAATGAGCAGTTCTTC	CASGPPPSYNEQFF
NA	TRBJ2-1	once	14	TRBV12-3/TRBV12-4	TGTGCCAGCAGTCCCCAACATGGGTTGAATGAGCAGTTCTTC	CASSPQHGLNEQFF
NA	TRBJ1-4	NA	16	TRBV6-6	TGTGCCAGCAGTGGTATCAGGGGCGAAGATAATGAAAAACTGTTTTTT	CASSGIRGEDNEKLFF
NA	TRBJ1-5	once	13	TRBV6-8	TGTGCCAGCAGTTCGAGCGAGGATCGGCCCCAGCATTTT	CASSSSEDRPQHF
NA	TRBJ2-7	NA	11	TRBV7-9	TGTGCCAGCAGCTTAGCGAGCTCCAAGTACTTC	CASSLASSKYF
NA	TRBJ1-1	NA	14	TRBV28	TGTGCCAGCAGTGTCCCCTCAGGGCTCTTCGAAGCTTTCTTT	CASSVPSGLFEAFF
NA	TRBJ1-5	NA	16	TRBV3-1	TGTGCCAGCAGCCAAGATCCGGGGGCTAGCAATCAGCCCCAGCATTTT	CASSQDPGASNQPQHF
NA	TRBJ1-6	few	14	TRBV6-1	TGTGCCAGCAGTGAAGTCCCGTATAATTCACCCCTCCACTTT	CASSEVPYNSPLHF
TRBD2	TRBJ2-3	NA	16	TRBV7-6	TGTGCCAGCAGCCCGCGGACTAGCGGGAGTGGGGATACGCAGTATTTT	CASSPRTSGSGDTQYF
TRBD2	TRBJ2-1	few	15	TRBV7-2	TGTGCCAGCAGCCCCGGACTAGCGGGAGGGTCTGAGCAGTTCTTC	CASSPGLAGGSEQFF
NA	TRBJ2-6	once	20	TRBV6-2/TRBV6-3	TGTGCCAGCAGTTATAACCCCCGGGACAACGTGTACTCTGGGGCCAACGTCCTGACTTTC	CASSYNPRDNVYSGANVLTF
TRBD2	TRBJ2-1	few	15	TRBV20-1	TGCAGTGCTAGGGGTCTAGCGGGAGCTCCCAATGAGCAGTTCTTC	CSARGLAGAPNEQFF
NA	TRBJ1-5	NA	17	TRBV6-1	TGTGCCAGCAGTGAAGCGCCGTGGGCACAGGGAGGAGAGCCCCAGCATTTT	CASSEAPWAQGGEPQHF
TRBD2	TRBJ2-5	NA	17	TRBV6-8	TGTGCCAGCAGTGACGGACTAGCGGGGGGAGGGATGGAGACCCAGTACTTC	CASSDGLAGGGMETQYF
NA	TRBJ2-7	few	13	TRBV7-2	TGTGCCAGCAGCTCCCGTGCAACCTACGAGCAGTACTTC	CASSSRATYEQYF
NA	TRBJ2-3	NA	14	TRBV10-3	TGTGCCATCAGTGACCTAGGAAACACAGATACGCAGTATTTT	CAISDLGNTDTQYF
NA	TRBJ1-2	NA	16	TRBV7-2	TGTGCCAGCAGCTTGGGGCCGCAAAGGGGGTTCTATGGCTACACCTTC	CASSLGPQRGFYGYTF
NA	TRBJ1-1	few	18	TRBV6-1	TGTGCCAGCACTCTTGCTCGGTGGGAGGCCCCGGGATGGACTGAAGCTTTCTTT	CASTLARWEAPGWTEAFF
TRBD1	TRBJ2-7	few	13	TRBV20-1	TGCAGTGCTTATCGACAGGGTCTCGAAGAGCAGTACTTC	CSAYRQGLEEQYF
NA	TRBJ2-3	NA	20	TRBV6-5	TGTGCCAGCAGAATTATAGGGGGGACGGCAGACTTAAAGACCACAGATACGCAGTATTTT	CASRIIGGTADLKTTDTQYF
NA	TRBJ2-7	once	16	TRBV4-1	TGCGCCAGCAGCCAAGGTGGCAGAGACTTCTCCTACGAGCAGTACTTC	CASSQGGRDFSYEQYF